A selection of T cell receptor beta chains follows, all from one sample in a study of shared clonotypes between healthy human individuals. Method: immunoSEQ multiplex PCR; TCRdb's copy keeps in-frame clones and lacks some. The sample includes around 2.3 million clones, approximately 94% of them seen just once. What was sequenced was naive CD4+ T cells sorted from blood. The receptor set was obtained from a man aged 18 to 30 in good health. CDR3s include the opening cysteine and the closing phenylalanine or tryptophan. D genes are given only for firm matches. Expanded clones get a size class; other rows say once, few or many, or leave the size out.

TRBJ2-2 | TRBD2 | TRBV6-6 | - | CASSPSGRGGNGELFF | TGTGCCAGCAGCCCCAGCGGGAGGGGAGGCAACGGGGAGCTGTTTTTT
TRBJ2-5 | - | TRBV11-2 | - | CASSLMGERPWETQYF | TGTGCCAGCAGCTTAATGGGGGAGCGGCCGTGGGAGACCCAGTACTTC
TRBJ2-7 | TRBD2 | TRBV30 | - | CAWSGTSGRIHEQYF | TGTGCCTGGAGCGGGACTAGCGGGAGGATCCACGAGCAGTACTTC
TRBJ2-3 | TRBD2 | TRBV11-2 | - | CASRRRGTSGRAITDTQYF | TGTGCCAGCAGACGTAGAGGGACTAGCGGGAGGGCTATCACAGATACGCAGTATTTT
TRBJ2-5 | - | TRBV11-2 | - | CASSLGVEETQYF | TGTGCCAGCAGCTTAGGGGTAGAAGAGACCCAGTACTTC
TRBJ1-6 | - | TRBV28 | - | CASSLRGLNSPLHF | TGTGCCAGCAGTTTACGGGGCCTTAATTCACCCCTCCACTTT
TRBJ1-4 | TRBD1 | TRBV7-9 | - | CASSPQGQGYEKLFF | TGTGCCAGCAGCCCTCAAGGACAGGGCTATGAAAAACTGTTTTTT
TRBJ2-7 | TRBD2 | TRBV6-5 | - | CASSWSWEGSSYEQYF | TGTGCCAGCAGTTGGAGCTGGGAGGGCAGCTCCTACGAGCAGTACTTC
TRBJ1-2 | - | TRBV7-9 | - | CASSLVQMDGYTF | TGTGCCAGCAGCTTAGTACAGATGGATGGCTACACCTTC
TRBJ2-2 | - | TRBV6-5 | - | CASSYDSGELFF | TGTGCCAGCAGTTACGACTCGGGGGAGCTGTTTTTT
TRBJ2-5 | TRBD2 | TRBV9 | - | CASSVLAGEETQYF | TGTGCCAGCAGCGTACTAGCGGGAGAAGAGACCCAGTACTTC
TRBJ1-5 | - | TRBV5-1 | few | CASSLDGGNQPQHF | TGCGCCAGCAGCTTGGACGGGGGAAATCAGCCCCAGCATTTT
TRBJ2-2 | TRBD1 | TRBV19 | - | CASSMLGTVTTGELFF | TGTGCCAGTAGTATGTTAGGGACAGTGACCACCGGGGAGCTGTTTTTT
TRBJ1-1 | TRBD1 | TRBV6-1 | - | CASSEQRTGEGGTEAFF | TGTGCCAGCAGTGAACAACGGACAGGGGAAGGGGGCACTGAAGCTTTCTTT
TRBJ1-1 | - | TRBV19 | - | CASSRVAEAFF | TGTGCCAGTAGTCGGGTCGCTGAAGCTTTCTTT
TRBJ1-2 | - | TRBV10-3 | - | CAITWGNYGYTF | TGTGCCATCACCTGGGGCAACTATGGCTACACCTTC
TRBJ2-1 | TRBD2 | TRBV6-5 | - | CASSYLLAGGGNEQFF | TGTGCCAGCAGTTACCTCTTAGCGGGAGGAGGCAATGAGCAGTTCTTC
TRBJ2-7 | TRBD1 | TRBV7-2 | - | CASSQRQGGYEQYF | TGTGCCAGCAGCCAGAGACAGGGGGGCTACGAGCAGTACTTC
TRBJ1-2 | - | TRBV5-4 | - | CASSLPGFGYTF | TGTGCCAGCAGCTTGCCCGGGTTTGGCTACACCTTC
TRBJ1-1 | - | TRBV11-2 | once | CASSLADNTEAFF | TGTGCCAGCAGCTTAGCGGACAACACTGAAGCTTTCTTT
TRBJ1-1 | TRBD1 | TRBV7-9 | - | CASSFLGQGIPEAFF | TGTGCCAGCAGCTTTTTAGGACAGGGAATCCCTGAAGCTTTCTTT
TRBJ1-2 | TRBD1 | TRBV6-5 | once | CASRDRANYGYTF | TGTGCCAGCAGGGACAGGGCTAACTATGGCTACACCTTC
TRBJ2-1 | TRBD1 | TRBV5-1 | - | CASSSGQVVIMGTFNEQFF | TGCGCCAGCAGCTCGGGACAGGTTGTTATAATGGGGACATTCAATGAGCAGTTCTTC
TRBJ2-3 | - | TRBV30 | - | CAWSVQGFRDTQYF | TGTGCCTGGAGTGTGCAGGGGTTCCGGGATACGCAGTATTTT
TRBJ2-7 | - | TRBV5-1 | - | CASSLVEGLTYEQYF | TGCGCCAGCAGCTTGGTGGAGGGTCTTACCTACGAGCAGTACTTC
TRBJ1-6 | - | TRBV19 | - | CASSIAGENSPLHF | TGTGCCAGTAGTATAGCGGGGGAAAATTCACCCCTCCACTTT
TRBJ2-2 | TRBD2 | TRBV11-3 | - | CASSLESGRYTGELFF | TGTGCCAGCAGCTTGGAGAGCGGGAGATACACCGGGGAGCTGTTTTTT
TRBJ2-5 | - | TRBV6-6 | - | CATKIAETQYF | TGTGCCACTAAAATCGCGGAGACCCAGTACTTC
TRBJ2-5 | - | TRBV2 | - | CASRYQETQYF | TGTGCCAGCAGGTATCAGGAGACCCAGTACTTC
TRBJ2-7 | - | TRBV25-1 | once | CASSGASIPYEQYF | TGTGCCAGCAGTGGGGCCAGCATCCCCTACGAGCAGTACTTC
TRBJ1-1 | - | TRBV28 | - | CASSLGGPGSTEAFF | TGTGCCAGCAGTTTAGGGGGCCCCGGGAGCACTGAAGCTTTCTTT
TRBJ1-3 | TRBD1 | TRBV7-9 | - | CASSLGQGSYTIYF | TGTGCCAGCAGCTTGGGACAGGGCTCTTACACCATATATTTT
TRBJ2-7 | - | TRBV2 | - | CASTPSVNYEQYF | TGTGCCAGCACTCCGAGCGTGAACTACGAGCAGTACTTC
TRBJ2-6 | - | TRBV5-1 | - | CASSLVFTSGSGANVLTF | TGCGCCAGCAGCTTGGTGTTCACCTCGGGCTCTGGGGCCAACGTCCTGACTTTC
TRBJ2-7 | - | TRBV9 | - | CASSRTPVDEQYF | TGTGCCAGCAGCCGGACTCCTGTCGACGAGCAGTACTTC